These 2 T cell receptor beta chains share one sample of origin, sequenced in a study of cytomegalovirus exposure and HLA in healthy donors. Primers included in the PCR were 60 Vbeta and 13 Jbeta primers. This table comes from immunoSEQ multiplex PCR, and its TCRdb copy is limited to in-frame clones, with some not included. This table has roughly 73,000 clones, 60% to 85% appearing once. The specimen was PBMCs. These receptors originate from a man between 65 and 85 years old in good health and CMV-seronegative.

Only a few counts were recorded for this clone. This chain connects TRBV5-6 to TRBJ1-6; D gene unclear. CDR3 size: 14 residues. V lost 5 bases to trimming and J lost 10 bases, with 16 bases between them. Germline CDR1 SGHDT, CDR2 YYEEEE. The CDR3 protein is CASSNRGIRSPLHF. CDR3 DNA: TGTGCCAGCAGTAATCGAGGGATTAGGTCACCCCTCCACTTT.

This chain links TRBV6-5 with TRBJ1-2; no clear D. This CDR3 contains 14 residues. The V end was cut by 0 bases, the J end by 2 bases, with 7 bases between. CDR1 is MNHEY, CDR2 SVGAGI, per germline. The DNA for the CDR3 is TGTGCCAGCAGTTACTCGAGTCACAACTATGGCTACACCTTC. This gives the protein CASSYSSHNYGYTF.